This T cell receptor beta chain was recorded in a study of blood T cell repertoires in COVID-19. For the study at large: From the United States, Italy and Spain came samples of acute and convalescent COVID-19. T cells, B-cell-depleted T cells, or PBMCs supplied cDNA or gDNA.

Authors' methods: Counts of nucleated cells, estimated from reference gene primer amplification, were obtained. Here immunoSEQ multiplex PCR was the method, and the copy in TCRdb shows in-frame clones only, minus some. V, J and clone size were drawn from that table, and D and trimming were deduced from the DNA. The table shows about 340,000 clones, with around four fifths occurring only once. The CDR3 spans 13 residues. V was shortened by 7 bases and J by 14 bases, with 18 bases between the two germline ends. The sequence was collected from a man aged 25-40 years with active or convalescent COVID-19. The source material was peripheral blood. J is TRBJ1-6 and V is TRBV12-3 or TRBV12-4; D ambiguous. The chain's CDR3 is CASTLAASSTLHF. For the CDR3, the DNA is TGTGCCAGCACTCTTGCGGCCTCCTCCACCCTCCACTTT.